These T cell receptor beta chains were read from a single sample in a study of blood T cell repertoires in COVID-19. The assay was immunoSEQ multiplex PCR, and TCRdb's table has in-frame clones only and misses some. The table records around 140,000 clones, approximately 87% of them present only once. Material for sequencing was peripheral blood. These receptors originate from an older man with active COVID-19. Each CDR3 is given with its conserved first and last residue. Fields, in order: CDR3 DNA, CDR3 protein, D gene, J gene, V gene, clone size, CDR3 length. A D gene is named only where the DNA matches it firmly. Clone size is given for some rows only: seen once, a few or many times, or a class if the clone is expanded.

TGTGCCAGCGGACAGGATGGAGCAGATACGCAGTATTTT | CASGQDGADTQYF | TRBD1 | TRBJ2-3 | TRBV2 | NA | 13
TGTGCCAGCTCACCACTAGCGGGAGGAGTGGAGACCCAGTACTTC | CASSPLAGGVETQYF | TRBD2 | TRBJ2-5 | TRBV18 | NA | 15
TGTGCCAGCAGTGAAGCCACCCGGGGGGCAAGTGGGAATCAGCCCCAGCATTTT | CASSEATRGASGNQPQHF | NA | TRBJ1-5 | TRBV6-1 | few | 18
TGTGCCAGCAGTTACTCGATAGGGGGGGGCAATCAGCCCCAGCATTTT | CASSYSIGGGNQPQHF | NA | TRBJ1-5 | TRBV6-2/TRBV6-3 | NA | 16
TGTGCCAGCAGTTCCCCGGGAATGAACACTGAAGCTTTCTTT | CASSSPGMNTEAFF | NA | TRBJ1-1 | TRBV6-5 | NA | 14
TGTGCCAGCAGCTTAACCTGGTCCCCGGTGAGGGAAGCTTTCTTT | CASSLTWSPVREAFF | NA | TRBJ1-1 | TRBV7-9 | NA | 15
TGTGCCAGCTCACCGGGACTAGCCTCTGTCGATGAGCAGTTCTTC | CASSPGLASVDEQFF | TRBD2 | TRBJ2-1 | TRBV18 | NA | 15
TGTGCCTGGAGTGTAGCAGGGGATTCACCCCTCCACTTT | CAWSVAGDSPLHF | NA | TRBJ1-6 | TRBV30 | NA | 13
TGTGCCAGCCGCGATCGGGGGGTGAACCAAGAGACCCAGTACTTC | CASRDRGVNQETQYF | TRBD2 | TRBJ2-5 | TRBV27 | NA | 15
TGTGCCAGCAGTTACTCGAGGGACTACGAGCAGTACTTC | CASSYSRDYEQYF | NA | TRBJ2-7 | TRBV6-5 | NA | 13
TGTGCCAGCTCACCACAGGGGGCGGCGGACACTGAAGCTTTCTTT | CASSPQGAADTEAFF | TRBD1 | TRBJ1-1 | TRBV18 | NA | 15
TGTGCCAGCAGCACAGATTACAATCAGCCCCAGCATTTT | CASSTDYNQPQHF | NA | TRBJ1-5 | TRBV6-2/TRBV6-3 | NA | 13
TGTGCCAGCAGCGCCGCGGCGGGAGGGGACGAGCAGTACTTC | CASSAAAGGDEQYF | TRBD2 | TRBJ2-7 | TRBV2 | once | 14
TGTGCCAGCACTACATACGGGGAGCAGTACTTC | CASTTYGEQYF | NA | TRBJ2-7 | TRBV11-2 | NA | 11
TGTGCCAGCAGTTCGAGGGTTCCTAATGAAAAACTGTTTTTT | CASSSRVPNEKLFF | NA | TRBJ1-4 | TRBV27 | NA | 14
TGTGCCAGCAGCGGCCGGGACAGGGTTGTCGGGGAGCTGTTTTTT | CASSGRDRVVGELFF | TRBD1 | TRBJ2-2 | TRBV9 | NA | 15
TGTGCCAGCAGCCCTGGGGGACTAGCGGGAGTAGGGGAGCTGTTTTTT | CASSPGGLAGVGELFF | TRBD2 | TRBJ2-2 | TRBV3-1/TRBV3-2 | NA | 16
TGTGCCAGCAGCCCGGGGGGCTGGAATGAAAAACTGTTTTTT | CASSPGGWNEKLFF | NA | TRBJ1-4 | TRBV3-1/TRBV3-2 | NA | 14
TGTGCCAGCAGTTTATCCCTGTCTCCGGCGGGAGGCGGGCAGTACTTC | CASSLSLSPAGGGQYF | TRBD2 | TRBJ2-7 | TRBV28 | NA | 16
TGCGCCAGCAGCTTGGCCGGGGATAGCAATCAGCCCCAGCATTTT | CASSLAGDSNQPQHF | NA | TRBJ1-5 | TRBV5-1 | NA | 15
TGTGCCAGCAGTTTAGCAGCGCTTAGCACAGATACGCAGTATTTT | CASSLAALSTDTQYF | NA | TRBJ2-3 | TRBV27 | NA | 15
TGTGCCAGTAGTATCCCGACCCCTGGAGCCGAGCCCCAGCATTTT | CASSIPTPGAEPQHF | NA | TRBJ1-5 | TRBV19 | NA | 15
TGTGCCAGCAGTTTAATTGGACAGGGTGGTAACTACGAGCAGTACTTC | CASSLIGQGGNYEQYF | TRBD1 | TRBJ2-7 | TRBV27 | NA | 16
TGCGCCAGCAGCGCGCAAGGACTCTCCGAGCAGTACTTC | CASSAQGLSEQYF | NA | TRBJ2-7 | TRBV5-1 | NA | 13
TGCGCCAGCAGCGATACAGGGGGTGGAGAGACCCAGTACTTC | CASSDTGGGETQYF | TRBD1 | TRBJ2-5 | TRBV5-1 | NA | 14
TGTGCCAGCAGCTTCAATTCCGACGGGGAGCAGTTCTTC | CASSFNSDGEQFF | NA | TRBJ2-1 | TRBV11-3 | NA | 13
TGTGCCAGCAGACTTCAGACAGGGCCTACTTACGAGCAGTACTTC | CASRLQTGPTYEQYF | TRBD1 | TRBJ2-7 | TRBV2 | NA | 15
TGTGCCAGCTCACCACCGGGGCAGGGTCGCGAGCAGTTCTTC | CASSPPGQGREQFF | NA | TRBJ2-1 | TRBV18 | NA | 14
TGTGCCTCAGCGACAGGGAGGTCTGGGGCCAACGTCCTGACTTTC | CASATGRSGANVLTF | NA | TRBJ2-6 | TRBV24-1 | NA | 15
TGTGCCAGCAGCTTGAGAGGTTCTGGAAACACCATATATTTT | CASSLRGSGNTIYF | NA | TRBJ1-3 | TRBV5-6 | once | 14
TGTGCCAGCAGCCCGACCGGGGGGGAGGATGAGCAGTACTTC | CASSPTGGEDEQYF | TRBD2 | TRBJ2-7 | TRBV9 | NA | 14
TGTGCCAGCAGCTCTCCTTCGTTTAATGAAAAACTGTTTTTT | CASSSPSFNEKLFF | NA | TRBJ1-4 | TRBV28 | NA | 14
TGTGCCAGCAGCTCGGGACAGGAGATTAACTATGGCTACACCTTC | CASSSGQEINYGYTF | TRBD1 | TRBJ1-2 | TRBV11-2 | NA | 15
TGCGCCAGCAGTGGGAGACAGGGGCGGGGACAGCCCCAGCATTTT | CASSGRQGRGQPQHF | TRBD1 | TRBJ1-5 | TRBV10-2 | NA | 15
TGCGCCAGCAGCCAAGGGTCGCGGGGGATGGGGGGCTACACCTTC | CASSQGSRGMGGYTF | NA | TRBJ1-2 | TRBV4-3 | NA | 15
TGTGCCAGCTCATCGTATCGCTCAGGGGACACTGAAGCTTTCTTT | CASSSYRSGDTEAFF | NA | TRBJ1-1 | TRBV18 | NA | 15
TGTGCCAGCGAGGGCAGCCCGAACACCGGGGAGCTGTTTTTT | CASEGSPNTGELFF | NA | TRBJ2-2 | TRBV28 | few | 14
TGTGCCAGCAGCCGACTAGCGGGAGTAGGAGATACGCAGTATTTT | CASSRLAGVGDTQYF | TRBD2 | TRBJ2-3 | TRBV7-3 | NA | 15
TGTGCCAGCTCACCACAGGGGGCAGGAAACACCATATATTTT | CASSPQGAGNTIYF | TRBD1 | TRBJ1-3 | TRBV18 | once | 14
TGCGCCAGCAGCTTGGTTGCAGGGGCCCAAGAGACCCAGTACTTC | CASSLVAGAQETQYF | NA | TRBJ2-5 | TRBV5-1 | NA | 15
TGCGCCAGCAGCTTCAGTGAGACCCAGTACTTC | CASSFSETQYF | NA | TRBJ2-5 | TRBV5-1 | NA | 11
TGTGCCATCAGCCAGGACAATGAGCAGTTCTTC | CAISQDNEQFF | NA | TRBJ2-1 | TRBV10-3 | NA | 11
TGTGCCAGCAGTTTACAGGGATTACTAGCGGGAGTTTACGAGCAGTACTTC | CASSLQGLLAGVYEQYF | TRBD2 | TRBJ2-7 | TRBV28 | NA | 17